This TCR beta chain was profiled in a study of T cells in Graves' hyperthyroidism and ophthalmopathy. Study outcomes and limitations: Model-based prediction identified ophthalmopathy a median about 6 months prior to its onset. Most thyroid clonotypes that were expanded above 0.001 also turned up in blood. Researchers report that a 13 V-J model separated ophthalmopathy from stable hyperthyroidism.

This clonotype was seen at least ten times. Its antigen is still unknown. The CDR3 consists of 15 residues. Trimming removed 2 bases at V and 6 bases at J, with 16 bases between. The germline V gene encodes CDR1 SNHLY and CDR2 FYNNEI. PBMCs stemmed from about 9.7 ml fresh peripheral blood. It was RNA transcripts that yielded the amplified TCR beta CDR3 regions. Researchers ran a first-round RT-PCR on the TCR CDR3 using the HTBI primer set. One entry per CDR3 protein results from TCRdb running MiXCR on the multiplex PCR reads. Of approximately 400,000 distinct CDR3 sequences listed, about a sixth are singletons.

This chain uses TRBV2 with TRBJ1-2, with D possibly TRBD1 on 5 matching bases. Sequenced sample: blood. This clonotype originated in a young woman with Graves' hyperthyroidism. This CDR3 is CASSEYRSFRDGYTF. Here the CDR3 DNA reads TGTGCCAGCAGTGAATATCGGTCGTTCAGGGATGGCTACACCTTC.